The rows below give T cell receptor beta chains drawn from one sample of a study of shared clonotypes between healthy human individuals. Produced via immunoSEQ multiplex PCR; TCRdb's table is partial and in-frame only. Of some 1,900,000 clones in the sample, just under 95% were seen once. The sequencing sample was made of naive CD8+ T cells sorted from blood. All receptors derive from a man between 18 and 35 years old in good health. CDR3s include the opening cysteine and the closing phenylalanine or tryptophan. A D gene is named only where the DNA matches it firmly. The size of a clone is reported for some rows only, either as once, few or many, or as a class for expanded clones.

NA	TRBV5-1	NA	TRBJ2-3	CASSFWTPSTDTQYF	TGCGCCAGCAGCTTCTGGACTCCTAGCACAGATACGCAGTATTTT
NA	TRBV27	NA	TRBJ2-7	CASRQIPRGEQYF	TGTGCCAGCAGACAAATCCCCCGTGGCGAGCAGTACTTC
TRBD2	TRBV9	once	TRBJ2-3	CASSVPLAGADTDTQYF	TGTGCCAGCAGCGTACCTTTAGCGGGGGCCGACACAGATACGCAGTATTTT
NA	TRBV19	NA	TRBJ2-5	CASSILYQGGVETQYF	TGTGCCAGTAGTATCCTTTACCAGGGAGGAGTGGAGACCCAGTACTTC
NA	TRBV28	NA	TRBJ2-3	CASSFEGGPTDTQYF	TGTGCCAGCAGTTTTGAGGGAGGCCCCACAGATACGCAGTATTTT
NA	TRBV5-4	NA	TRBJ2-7	CASSTGTLYEQYF	TGTGCCAGCAGCACCGGGACCCTCTACGAGCAGTACTTC
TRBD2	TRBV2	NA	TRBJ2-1	CASMAGEGNEQFF	TGTGCCAGCATGGCGGGAGAAGGCAATGAGCAGTTCTTC
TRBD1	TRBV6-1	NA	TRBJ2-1	CASSATGTGRYEQFF	TGTGCCAGCAGTGCGACCGGGACAGGGAGGTATGAGCAGTTCTTC
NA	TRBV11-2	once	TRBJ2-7	CASSPLRGAGYEQYF	TGTGCCAGCAGCCCCCTACGGGGGGCCGGCTACGAGCAGTACTTC
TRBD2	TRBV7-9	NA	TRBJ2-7	CASSGAAGGLNEQYF	TGTGCCAGCAGCGGGGCGGCGGGAGGTTTAAACGAGCAGTACTTC
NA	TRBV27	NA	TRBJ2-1	CASSPFAGNEQFF	TGTGCCAGCAGTCCCTTTGCGGGCAATGAGCAGTTCTTC
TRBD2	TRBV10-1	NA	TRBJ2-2	CASSGTSANTGELFF	TGCGCCAGCAGCGGGACTAGCGCGAACACCGGGGAGCTGTTTTTT
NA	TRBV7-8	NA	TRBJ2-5	CASSLKIGQETQYF	TGTGCCAGCAGCTTAAAAATAGGGCAAGAGACCCAGTACTTC
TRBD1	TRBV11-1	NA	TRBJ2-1	CASSPTGQVYNEQFF	TGTGCCAGCAGCCCAACGGGACAGGTTTACAATGAGCAGTTCTTC
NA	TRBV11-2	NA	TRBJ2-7	CASSLFSIHEQYF	TGTGCCAGCAGCTTATTTAGTATCCACGAGCAGTACTTC
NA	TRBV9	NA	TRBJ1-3	CASSEGALSGNTIYF	TGTGCCAGCAGCGAGGGCGCCCTCTCTGGAAACACCATATATTTT
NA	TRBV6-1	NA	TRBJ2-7	CASSEAVSYEQYF	TGTGCCAGCAGTGAAGCCGTCAGCTACGAGCAGTACTTC
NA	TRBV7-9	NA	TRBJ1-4	CASSPPGGRDEKLFF	TGTGCCAGCAGCCCACCGGGGGGGCGCGATGAAAAACTGTTTTTT
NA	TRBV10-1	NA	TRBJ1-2	CASSESGSYGYTF	TGCGCCAGCAGTGAGTCAGGCAGCTATGGCTACACCTTC
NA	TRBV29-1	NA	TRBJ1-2	CSVEDASEYGYTF	TGCAGCGTTGAAGACGCCTCGGAGTATGGCTACACCTTC
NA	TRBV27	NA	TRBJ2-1	CASSGQRPILNNEQFF	TGTGCCAGCAGTGGGCAGCGGCCTATTTTGAACAATGAGCAGTTCTTC
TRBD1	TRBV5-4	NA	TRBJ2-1	CASSLWTGGVSYNEQFF	TGTGCCAGCAGCTTATGGACAGGGGGAGTCTCCTACAATGAGCAGTTCTTC
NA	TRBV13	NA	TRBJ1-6	CASSVYNSPLHF	TGTGCCAGCAGCGTATATAATTCACCCCTCCACTTT
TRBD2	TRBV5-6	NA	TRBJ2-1	CASSFSGRDNEQFF	TGTGCCAGCAGCTTTAGCGGGAGGGACAATGAGCAGTTCTTC
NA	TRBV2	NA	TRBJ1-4	CASKMTGEKLFF	TGTGCCAGCAAGATGACGGGTGAAAAACTGTTTTTT
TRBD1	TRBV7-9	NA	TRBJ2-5	CASSLATGGAETQYF	TGTGCCAGCAGCTTAGCGACAGGGGGCGCCGAGACCCAGTACTTC
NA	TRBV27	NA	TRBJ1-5	CASSFRDSNQPQHF	TGTGCCAGCAGTTTCAGGGACAGCAATCAGCCCCAGCATTTT
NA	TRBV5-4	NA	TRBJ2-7	CASSPDREGYEQYF	TGTGCCAGCAGTCCGGACAGGGAGGGCTACGAGCAGTACTTC
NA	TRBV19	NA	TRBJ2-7	CASSSEATDYEQYF	TGTGCCAGTAGTTCAGAAGCGACAGATTACGAGCAGTACTTC
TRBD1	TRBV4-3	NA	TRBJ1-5	CASSQGQGAEGDQPQHF	TGCGCCAGCAGCCAAGGGCAGGGGGCGGAAGGAGATCAGCCCCAGCATTTT
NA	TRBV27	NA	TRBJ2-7	CASSSQDSGEQYF	TGTGCCAGCAGTTCCCAGGACAGTGGCGAGCAGTACTTC
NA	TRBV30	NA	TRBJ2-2	CAWSVAGGTGELFF	TGTGCCTGGAGTGTGGCGGGTGGTACCGGGGAGCTGTTTTTT
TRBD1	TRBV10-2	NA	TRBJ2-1	CASQSPGQGGSYNEQFF	TGCGCCAGCCAAAGCCCCGGACAGGGGGGCAGCTACAATGAGCAGTTCTTC
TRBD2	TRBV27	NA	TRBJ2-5	CASSLSFGLAGRRETQYF	TGTGCCAGCAGTTTATCGTTTGGGCTAGCGGGACGCCGGGAGACCCAGTACTTC
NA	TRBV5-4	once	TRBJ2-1	CASSSGTLPQFF	TGTGCCAGCAGCTCGGGGACTTTGCCTCAGTTCTTC
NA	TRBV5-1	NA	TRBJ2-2	CASSPTWETGELFF	TGCGCCAGCAGCCCCACGTGGGAGACCGGGGAGCTGTTTTTT
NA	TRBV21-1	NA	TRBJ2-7	CASSNDGTLYEQYF	TGTGCCAGCAGCAATGACGGAACTCTCTACGAGCAGTACTTC
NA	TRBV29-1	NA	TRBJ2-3	CSVSGANGIRSDTQYF	TGCAGCGTTTCCGGGGCTAACGGGATACGCTCAGATACGCAGTATTTT
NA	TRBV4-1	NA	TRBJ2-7	CASSQDSTGTNYEQYF	TGCGCCAGCAGCCAAGATTCTACCGGGACAAACTACGAGCAGTACTTC
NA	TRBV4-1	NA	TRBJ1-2	CASSQEGGGLRYGYTF	TGCGCCAGCAGCCAAGAGGGGGGGGGCCTCCGATATGGCTACACCTTC
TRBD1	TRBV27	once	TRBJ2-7	CASSSPGQGVREQYF	TGTGCCAGCAGTTCCCCGGGACAGGGGGTTCGGGAGCAGTACTTC
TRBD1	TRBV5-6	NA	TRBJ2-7	CASSLDGQGIGYEQYF	TGTGCCAGCAGCTTGGACGGACAGGGTATAGGTTACGAGCAGTACTTC
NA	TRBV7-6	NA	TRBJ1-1	CASSLGEGETEAFF	TGTGCCAGCAGCTTAGGGGAGGGGGAGACTGAAGCTTTCTTT
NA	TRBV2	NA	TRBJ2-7	CASQTVPPGASYEQYF	TGTGCCAGCCAGACAGTACCTCCAGGGGCCTCCTACGAGCAGTACTTC
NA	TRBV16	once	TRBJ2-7	CASTLDGGSYEQYF	TGTGCCAGCACTTTGGATGGGGGATCCTACGAGCAGTACTTC
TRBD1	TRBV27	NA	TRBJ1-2	CASSLSLGQGNYGYTF	TGTGCCAGCAGTCTAAGCCTAGGACAGGGGAACTATGGCTACACCTTC
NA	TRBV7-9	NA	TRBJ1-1	CASSLDLGGIVAFF	TGTGCCAGCAGCTTAGATTTGGGGGGAATAGTGGCTTTCTTT
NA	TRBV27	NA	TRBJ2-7	CASSPRGTGVEQYF	TGTGCCAGCAGTCCCCGCGGGACGGGAGTCGAGCAGTACTTC
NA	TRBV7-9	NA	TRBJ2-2	CASSLSGSTGELFF	TGTGCCAGCAGCTTATCGGGGAGCACCGGGGAGCTGTTTTTT
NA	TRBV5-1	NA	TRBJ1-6	CASSPSRDSPLHF	TGCGCCAGCAGCCCTAGTAGGGATTCACCCCTCCACTTT
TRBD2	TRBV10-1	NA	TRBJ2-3	CASSESMLGAGSTDTQYF	TGCGCCAGCAGTGAGTCTATGTTGGGAGCGGGAAGCACAGATACGCAGTATTTT
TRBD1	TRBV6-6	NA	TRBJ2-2	CASSYPGTEYTGELFF	TGTGCCAGCAGTTACCCAGGGACAGAATACACCGGGGAGCTGTTTTTT
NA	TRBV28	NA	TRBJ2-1	CASSLFGAYNEQFF	TGTGCCAGCAGTTTATTCGGGGCCTACAATGAGCAGTTCTTC
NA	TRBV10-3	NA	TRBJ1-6	CAISDDESPLHF	TGTGCCATCAGTGACGATGAATCACCCCTCCACTTT
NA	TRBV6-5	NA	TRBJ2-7	CASQASNYEQYF	TGTGCCAGCCAAGCAAGTAACTACGAGCAGTACTTC
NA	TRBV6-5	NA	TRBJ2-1	CASSYGLAGDEQFF	TGTGCCAGCAGTTACGGTCTAGCCGGGGATGAGCAGTTCTTC
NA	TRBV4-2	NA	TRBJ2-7	CASSQGAERVGEQYF	TGTGCCAGCAGCCAAGGGGCGGAGAGAGTTGGCGAGCAGTACTTC
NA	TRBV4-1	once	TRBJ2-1	CASSQVRGAYNEQFF	TGCGCCAGCAGCCAAGTGAGGGGCGCCTACAATGAGCAGTTCTTC
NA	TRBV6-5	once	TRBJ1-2	CASSSYLEGYTF	TGTGCCAGCAGCTCGTACCTGGAGGGCTACACCTTC